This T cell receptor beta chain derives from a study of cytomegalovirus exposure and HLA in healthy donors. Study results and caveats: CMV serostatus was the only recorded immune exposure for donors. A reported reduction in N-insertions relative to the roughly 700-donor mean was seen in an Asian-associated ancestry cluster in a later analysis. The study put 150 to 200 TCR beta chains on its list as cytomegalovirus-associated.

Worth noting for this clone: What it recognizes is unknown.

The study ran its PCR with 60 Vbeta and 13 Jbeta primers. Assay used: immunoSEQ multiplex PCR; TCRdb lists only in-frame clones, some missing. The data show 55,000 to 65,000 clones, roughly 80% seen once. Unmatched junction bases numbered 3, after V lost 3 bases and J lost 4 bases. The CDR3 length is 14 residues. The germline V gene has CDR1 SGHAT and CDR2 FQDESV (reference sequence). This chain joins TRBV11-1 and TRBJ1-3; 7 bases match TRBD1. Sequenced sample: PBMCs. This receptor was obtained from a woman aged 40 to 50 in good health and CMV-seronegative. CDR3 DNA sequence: TGTGCCAGCAGCTTCAGAGGGGGCGGAAACACCATATATTTT. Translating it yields CASSFRGGGNTIYF. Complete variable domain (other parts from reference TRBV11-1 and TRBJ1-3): EAEVAQSPRYKITEKSQAVAFWCDPISGHATLYWYRQILGQGPELLVQFQDESVVDDSQLPKDRFSAERLKGVDSTLKIQPAELGDSAMYLCASSFRGGGNTIYFGEGSWLTVV.